This TCR beta chain was observed in a study of Ad26.COV2.S vaccination and SARS-CoV-2 variants. This clone came up once. V lost 3 bases and J lost 5; bases outside the gene matches: 2. The germline gives CDR1 ENHRY, CDR2 SYGVKD. The CDR3 totals 13 residues. Assay used: immunoSEQ multiplex PCR; TCRdb lists only in-frame clones, some missing. The sample shows under 150,000 clones, roughly 90% of them seen only once. This clonotype was obtained from a human donor who had recovered from COVID-19. This specimen consisted of peripheral blood, obtained after recovery from COVID-19. The V gene is TRBV10-3, the J gene TRBJ2-3; 7 nucleotides match TRBD2. CDR3 DNA: TGTGCCATCAGTGATCGGGGGGTAGATACGCAGTATTTT. This translates into CAISDRGVDTQYF.